One and the same sample provided the 19 T cell receptor beta chains below, sequenced in a study of blood T cell repertoires in COVID-19. The repertoire was sequenced with immunoSEQ multiplex PCR; TCRdb's copy has only in-frame clones and lacks some. The repertoire holds under 250,000 clones, with 80% to 90% as singletons. What was sequenced was peripheral blood. The source of these receptors is a woman in her seventies with acute or convalescent COVID-19.

V usage is TRBV28 and J usage is TRBJ1-5, with D unresolved. Per the germline V gene, CDR1 is MDHEN and CDR2 is SYDVKM. V was clipped by 1 base and J by 8 bases, with 6 bases between them. The CDR3 contains 12 residues. Written as DNA, the CDR3 is TGTGCCAGCAGTTTATTCGGGGAGCCCCAGCATTTT. Protein sequence: CASSLFGEPQHF.

The chain combines TRBV18 with TRBJ1-1; D may be TRBD1 (5 bases). V was cut by 3 bases and J by 8 bases, with 13 bases left in between. The CDR3 consists of 13 residues. The germline V gene encodes CDR1 KGHSH and CDR2 LQKENI. CDR3 in amino acids: CASSPSGGWEAFF. In DNA, the CDR3 is TGTGCCAGCTCACCCTCCGGGGGGTGGGAAGCTTTCTTT.

This clone was seen only once. The chain recombines TRBV6-5 with TRBJ1-1; D not resolved. CDR3 length: 14 amino acids. The germline gives CDR1 MNHEY, CDR2 SVGAGI. The V and J ends lost 2 bases and 7 bases respectively, with 14 bases between them. In DNA, the CDR3 is TGTGCCAGCAGTTACGCGCAGAGGGCAAGTGAAGCTTTCTTT. This sequence encodes CASSYAQRASEAFF.

The rearrangement uses TRBV7-2 and TRBJ2-4; TRBD1 aligns across 8 bases. Germline V CDR1 and CDR2: SGHTA, FQGNSA. J gave up 7 bases and V 5 bases, and 10 bases lay outside the gene matches. The CDR3 consists of 15 residues. The CDR3 loop reads CASSPVATGVNIQYF. The CDR3 region has the DNA TGTGCCAGCAGCCCCGTTGCGACAGGGGTCAACATTCAGTACTTC.

This clone appeared a few times. The V and J genes are TRBV11-2 and TRBJ2-7; 9 bases are shared with TRBD2. The CDR3 has 14 amino acids. The junction had 5 bases not matched to a gene; V was cut back by 3 bases and J by 5 bases. Germline CDR1 SGHAT, CDR2 FQNNGV. The CDR3 sequence is CASSFSGSHHEQYF. CDR3 nucleotides: TGTGCCAGCAGCTTTAGCGGGAGTCACCACGAGCAGTACTTC.

The chain carries TRBV19 and TRBJ1-5; D unclear. The V gene's germline CDR1 is LNHDA and CDR2 SQIVND (reference sequence). The CDR3 runs to 15 residues. Trimming removed 5 bases at V and 0 bases at J, with 11 bases between. The CDR3 sequence is CASSFGFNSNQPQHF. CDR3 sequence (DNA): TGTGCCAGTAGTTTCGGTTTCAATAGCAATCAGCCCCAGCATTTT. Drawing the rest from reference TRBV19 and TRBJ1-5, the complete variable domain is DGGITQSPKYLFRKEGQNVTLSCEQNLNHDAMYWYRQDPGQGLRLIYYSQIVNDFQKGDIAEGYSVSREKKESFPLTVTSAQKNPTAFYLCASSFGFNSNQPQHFGDGTRLSIL.

The chain recombines TRBV7-9 with TRBJ1-6; D perhaps matches TRBD1 (5 bases). The V end lost 3 bases, the J end lost 7 bases, and 13 bases lay between the germline ends. This CDR3 is built from 15 residues. Germline assignment: CDR1 SEHNR and CDR2 FQNEAQ (reference sequence). The CDR3 here is CASSFVGGVNSPLHF. The CDR3 coding sequence is TGTGCCAGCAGCTTCGTGGGAGGGGTGAATTCACCCCTCCACTTT. The whole variable domain, filled in from reference TRBV7-9 and TRBJ1-6, reads DTGVSQNPRHKITKRGQNVTFRCDPISEHNRLYWYRQTLGQGPEFLTYFQNEAQLEKSRLLSDRFSAERPKGSFSTLEIQRTEQGDSAMYLCASSFVGGVNSPLHFGNGTRLTVT.

The chain carries TRBV5-6 and TRBJ1-1, with 10 bases fitting TRBD1. The junction had 3 bases not matched to a gene; V was cut back by 3 bases and J by 1 base. Germline V gene sequence: CDR1 SGHDT, CDR2 YYEEEE. There are 15 residues in the CDR3. In DNA, the CDR3 is TGTGCCAGCAGCTGGGGGACAGGGGCGAACACTGAAGCTTTCTTT. Protein sequence: CASSWGTGANTEAFF.

Remarks on this clone: Other DNA sequences within the sample encode an identical CDR3. The J gene is TRBJ1-6, the V gene TRBV5-1, with 10 positions matching TRBD1. V shed 4 bases, J shed 7 bases, and the junction held 2 bases outside the gene matches. Germline V gives CDR1 SGHRS, CDR2 YFSETQ. The CDR3 is 14 residues long. CDR3: CASSLGQGNSPLHF. CDR3 DNA sequence: TGCGCCAGCAGCCTGGGACAGGGGAATTCACCCCTCCACTTT.

The chain joins TRBV6-5 to TRBJ2-7, with 7 bases lining up with TRBD2. V trimming: 6 bases; J trimming: 0 bases; junction bases outside the gene matches: 5. The CDR3 contains 14 residues. The germline gives CDR1 MNHEY, CDR2 SVGAGI. The CDR3 spells CASRQAGRSYEQYF. The CDR3 nucleotides are TGTGCCAGCAGACAAGCGGGGCGCTCCTACGAGCAGTACTTC.

This clone appeared a single time. The chain joins TRBV7-6 to TRBJ1-5; TRBD1 matches at 9 bases. V lost 5 bases to trimming and J lost 4 bases; unmatched junction nucleotides: 3. This CDR3 spans 14 amino acids. In germline, CDR1 is SGHVS, CDR2 FNYEAQ. The CDR3 DNA sequence: TGTGCCAGCAGCGCAGGGACAGGGAATCAGCCCCAGCATTTT. This codes for CASSAGTGNQPQHF.

This clone showed up just once. The CDR3 is CASSQYHGGVGYTF. The CDR3 DNA reads TGCGCCAGCAGCCAATATCATGGAGGGGTTGGCTACACCTTC. The chain recombines TRBV4-3 with TRBJ1-2; TRBD1 is a possible D gene (5 bases). Deletions cut 2 bases from V and 7 bases from J, with 14 bases between. The CDR3 is made up of 14 amino acids. Germline V CDR1 and CDR2: LGHNA, YSLEER.

CDR3 region: CASSYSAGLAKNIQYF. The CDR3 DNA reads TGTGCCAGCAGTTACTCGGCCGGACTAGCCAAAAACATTCAGTACTTC. The chain employs TRBV6-5 and TRBJ2-4; TRBD2 is a possible D gene (5 bases). The V end was cut by 0 bases, the J end by 0 bases, with 9 bases between. The CDR3 is 16 residues long. Germline CDR1 is MNHEY and CDR2 is SVGAGI.

The gene calls are TRBV19 and TRBJ1-5; no definite D call. The CDR3 has 14 residues. CDR1 is LNHDA and CDR2 is SQIVND in the germline V gene (reference sequence). Trimming shortened V by 3 bases and J by 7 bases, and 13 bases separated the two germline ends. In DNA, the CDR3 is TGTGCCAGTAGTATCCGAGGGTCGGGGCAGCCCCAGCATTTT. It encodes CASSIRGSGQPQHF. Together with reference TRBV19 and TRBJ1-5, the CDR3 gives the full variable domain: DGGITQSPKYLFRKEGQNVTLSCEQNLNHDAMYWYRQDPGQGLRLIYYSQIVNDFQKGDIAEGYSVSREKKESFPLTVTSAQKNPTAFYLCASSIRGSGQPQHFGDGTRLSIL.

The chain recombines TRBV29-1 with TRBJ2-1; D perhaps matches TRBD1 (5 bases). Trimming stripped 3 bases from V and 6 bases from J, with 9 bases between. Germline CDR1 and CDR2: SQVTM and ANQGSEA. This CDR3 contains 12 residues. The CDR3 is CSVDPRGNEQFF. The CDR3 region has the DNA TGCAGCGTTGACCCTAGGGGCAATGAGCAGTTCTTC.

The J gene is TRBJ2-1, the V gene TRBV5-1; 10 nucleotides match TRBD2. The CDR3 is 15 residues long. Germline V gene data show CDR1 as SGHRS and CDR2 as YFSETQ. Germline trimming cut 5 bases from V and 3 bases from J; bases unmatched to any gene: 5. The CDR3 DNA is TGCGCCAGCAGACAAAGCGGGGGGGTCTACAATGAGCAGTTCTTC. The encoded protein is CASRQSGGVYNEQFF.

The chain couples TRBV4-2 to TRBJ1-1, with TRBD1 identical over 8 bases. The CDR3 is 14 amino acids. CDR1 is LGHNA and CDR2 is YNFKEQ in the germline V gene. The ends lost 0 bases at V and 8 bases at J; junction bases unmatched: 5. The CDR3 spells CASSQDWRQGEAFF. CDR3 coding DNA: TGTGCCAGCAGCCAAGATTGGCGACAGGGGGAAGCTTTCTTT.

The CDR3 coding sequence is TGTGCCAGCAGCCAAACTAGCGGTCACACAGATACGCAGTATTTT. Its protein product is CASSQTSGHTDTQYF. The rearrangement joins TRBV4-2 to TRBJ2-3, with TRBD2 matching over 8 bases. The length of the CDR3 is 15 residues. CDR1 is LGHNA, CDR2 YNFKEQ, per germline. With 2 bases clipped from V and 2 bases from J, the junction kept 3 bases outside the gene matches.

The rearrangement links TRBV19 to TRBJ2-1; 8 nucleotides match TRBD1. The CDR3 is 13 residues long. The germline CDR1 and CDR2 sequences are LNHDA and SQIVND (reference sequence). After removal of 7 bases from V and 8 bases from J, the junction contained 7 bases not matched to a gene. The CDR3 sequence is CASTPTGEYEQFF. The CDR3 DNA reads TGTGCCAGTACCCCGACAGGGGAGTATGAGCAGTTCTTC.